Given below is one T cell receptor beta chain in context. Sequenced by immunoSEQ multiplex PCR; TCRdb stores in-frame clones only, minus some. Of about 83,000 clones listed, 87% were seen once; the top ten hold approximately 5.1%. The entry originates in a study of blood T cell repertoires in COVID-19. Looking at the study overall: The United States, Italy and Spain provided the acute and convalescent COVID-19 samples.

Trimming removed 5 bases at V and 3 bases at J, with 15 bases between. The CDR3 is 15 residues long. Germline V gene lookup returns CDR1 LNHDA and CDR2 SQIVND (reference sequence). This clonotype was sampled from a man aged 55 to 70 with acute or convalescent COVID-19. Sequenced material: peripheral blood. This sequence joins TRBV19 and TRBJ2-3; TRBD2 is a possible D gene (6 bases). For the CDR3, the DNA is TGTGCCAGTAGTGCCGGGGGTTGGCGGACAGATACGCAGTATTTT. Its protein product is CASSAGGWRTDTQYF. The full variable domain, with the rest looked up from reference TRBV19 and TRBJ2-3, is DGGITQSPKYLFRKEGQNVTLSCEQNLNHDAMYWYRQDPGQGLRLIYYSQIVNDFQKGDIAEGYSVSREKKESFPLTVTSAQKNPTAFYLCASSAGGWRTDTQYFGPGTRLTVL.